This is a list of T cell receptor beta chains from one sample in a study of blood T cells in healthy people across ages. MiXCR was run by TCRdb on the 5' RACE reads, yielding one entry per CDR3 protein. The data show 800,000 or so distinct CDR3 sequences, about 25% seen once. These data were also reused for a study on T cells of mothers and their children.

The sequenced sample was blood. The receptors shown here come from a boy aged 5-17 years in good health. The CDR3 runs from the conserved cysteine through the conserved F or W. Each record gives: J gene, V gene, CDR3 protein.

TRBJ2-5	TRBV20-1	CSAPPSGRDQETQYF
TRBJ1-2	TRBV24-1	CATSDFRRGYGYTF
TRBJ2-5	TRBV2	CASIETSGSRETQYF
TRBJ2-7	TRBV29-1	CSVVLGGPLRWEQYF
TRBJ2-1	TRBV4-3	CASRAETVYNEQFF
TRBJ2-5	TRBV19	CASSVLRGPQETQYF
TRBJ2-1	TRBV7-2	CASSSPGSRGNEQFF
TRBJ2-3	TRBV6-2/TRBV6-3	CASEDRRADTQYF
TRBJ1-5	TRBV7-6	CASSLTGGKDSNQPQHF
TRBJ1-6	TRBV20-1	CSASSPGQRIGSPLHF
TRBJ2-5	TRBV4-1	CASSQDPPRTQYF